The 8 T cell receptor beta chains listed next were all sequenced from one sample in a study of blood T cell repertoires in COVID-19. Clones were read by immunoSEQ multiplex PCR, and TCRdb kept only the in-frame ones, dropping some. The top ten clones hold 4.5% to 6% of a sample with roughly 260,000 clones, approximately 86% of them seen once. Specimen: peripheral blood. Receptors were obtained from a woman aged 80 or over with active or convalescent COVID-19.

The V call is TRBV9, the J call TRBJ2-2, with D unclear. Germline CDR1 reads SGDLS; CDR2 reads YYNGEE. V was clipped by 4 bases and J by 5 bases, with 24 bases between them. CDR3 length: 18 amino acids. The CDR3, as DNA: TGTGCCAGCAGCCACCCCGCTCAATCAGGCAGATGGACCGGGGAGCTGTTTTTT. Its translation is CASSHPAQSGRWTGELFF. Based on the CDR3 plus reference TRBV9 and TRBJ2-2, the full variable domain is DSGVTQTPKHLITATGQRVTLRCSPRSGDLSVYWYQQSLDQGLQFLIQYYNGEERAKGNILERFSAQQFPDLHSELNLSSLELGDSALYFCASSHPAQSGRWTGELFFGEGSRLTVL.

The chain employs TRBV3-1 (or the pseudogene TRBV3-2) and TRBJ2-7; 10 bases map to TRBD1. The CDR3 spans 15 residues. Per germline, CDR1 LGHDT and CDR2 YNNKEL (reference sequence). V lost 1 base and J lost 4; bases outside the gene matches: 4. CDR3 in DNA: TGTGCCAGCAGCCAAGTCCCGGGACAGGGGTACGAGCAGTACTTC. Encoded protein: CASSQVPGQGYEQYF.

V is TRBV3-1 (or the pseudogene TRBV3-2) and J is TRBJ1-2; no clear D. Trimming cost V 0 bases and J 13 bases, with 18 bases left between them. The CDR3 spans 14 residues. Germline V CDR1 and CDR2: LGHDT, YNNKEL (reference sequence). The CDR3 sequence is CASSQDLNGRSSTF. In DNA form, the CDR3 reads TGTGCCAGCAGCCAAGATCTTAATGGCAGATCGTCCACCTTC.

In DNA, the CDR3 is TGTGCCACCAGCAGAAGCGACAGGAACTTCTATGGCTACACCTTC. Translated, it gives CATSRSDRNFYGYTF. V gene TRBV15 combines with J gene TRBJ1-2; D is perhaps TRBD1 (6 bases). Germline loops: CDR1 LNHNV, CDR2 YYDKDF (reference sequence). V shed 2 bases and J shed 4 bases, with 14 bases lying between them. The CDR3 totals 15 residues.

The chain joins TRBV15 to TRBJ2-7, with 9 positions matching TRBD1. Trimming cost V 5 bases and J 2 bases; bases outside gene matches: 4. Germline CDR1 LNHNV, CDR2 YYDKDF (reference sequence). The CDR3 length is 14 residues. The CDR3: CATSHRQGAYEQYF. CDR3 bases: TGTGCCACCAGCCACCGACAGGGGGCCTACGAGCAGTACTTC.

The chain links TRBV10-3 to TRBJ2-3; 7 nucleotides line up with TRBD1. The CDR3 is 18 residues long. V was clipped by 6 bases and J by 3 bases; unmatched bases: 18. Per the germline V gene, CDR1 is ENHRY and CDR2 is SYGVKD. DNA of the CDR3: TGTGCCATCAGCAATACCCTGGCCCAGGGGGTGGGAACAGATACGCAGTATTTT. Translation: CAISNTLAQGVGTDTQYF.

The chain combines TRBV6-6 with TRBJ1-6; the match to TRBD1 covers 7 bases. Germline V CDR1 and CDR2: MNHNY, SVGAGI (reference sequence). After removal of 6 bases from V and 3 bases from J, the junction contained 2 bases not matched to a gene. The CDR3 is 14 amino acids. The CDR3 nucleotides are TGTGCCAGCAGCCGGACAGGCTATAATTCACCCCTCCACTTT. Its translation is CASSRTGYNSPLHF.

In nucleotides, the CDR3 is TGTGCCAGCAGTGTCAACAGGGCGGCCTACAATGAGCAGTTCTTC. Amino acids: CASSVNRAAYNEQFF. The chain is built from TRBV2 and TRBJ2-1, with D possibly matching TRBD1 (6 bases). This CDR3 has 15 amino acids. V was clipped by 4 bases and J by 2 bases, with 12 bases between them. Germline loops: CDR1 SNHLY, CDR2 FYNNEI. The full variable domain, completed using reference TRBV2 and TRBJ2-1, is EPEVTQTPSHQVTQMGQEVILRCVPISNHLYFYWYRQILGQKVEFLVSFYNNEISEKSEIFDDQFSVERPDGSNFTLKIRSTKLEDSAMYFCASSVNRAAYNEQFFGPGTRLTVL.